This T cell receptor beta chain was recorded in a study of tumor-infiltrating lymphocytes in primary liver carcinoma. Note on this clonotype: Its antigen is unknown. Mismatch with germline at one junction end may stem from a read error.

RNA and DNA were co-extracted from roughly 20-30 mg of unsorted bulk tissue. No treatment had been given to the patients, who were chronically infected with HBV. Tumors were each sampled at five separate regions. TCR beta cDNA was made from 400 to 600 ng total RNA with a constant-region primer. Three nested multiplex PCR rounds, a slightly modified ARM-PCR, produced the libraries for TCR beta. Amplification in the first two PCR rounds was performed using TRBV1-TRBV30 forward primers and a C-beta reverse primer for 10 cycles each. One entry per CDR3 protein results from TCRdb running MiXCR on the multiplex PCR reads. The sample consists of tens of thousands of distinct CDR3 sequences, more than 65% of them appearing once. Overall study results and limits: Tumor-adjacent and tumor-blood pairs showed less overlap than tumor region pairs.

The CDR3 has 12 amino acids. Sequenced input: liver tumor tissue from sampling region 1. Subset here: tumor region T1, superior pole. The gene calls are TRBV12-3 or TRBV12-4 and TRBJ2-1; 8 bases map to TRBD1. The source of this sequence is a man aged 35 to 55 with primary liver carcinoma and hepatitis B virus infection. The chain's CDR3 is CASGQGYNELFF. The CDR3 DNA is TGTGCTAGTGGACAGGGCTACAATGAGCTGTTCTTC.